The rows below give T cell receptor beta chains drawn from one sample of a study of cytomegalovirus exposure and HLA in healthy donors. Profiling relied on immunoSEQ multiplex PCR, and the TCRdb table lists in-frame clones only, not all of them. The sample includes about 170,000 clones, around 80% of them seen just once. Sample: PBMCs. The receptors here all came from a young woman in good health and CMV-seronegative. Each CDR3 is given with its conserved first and last residue.

>TRBJ2-3|15|TRBV9
CASSPTRTSTDTQYF
>TRBJ2-7|14|TRBV7-3
CASSLNGEAGEQYF
>TRBJ2-7|15|TRBV28
CASSPPPTTSGEQYF
>TRBJ2-7|13|TRBV14
CASSQGREYEQYF
>TRBJ2-3|16|TRBV5-5
CASSYRPGQGTDTQYF
>TRBJ1-5|15|TRBV7-2
CAGSFSGVSNQPQHF
>TRBJ2-7|14|TRBV13
CASSLVGDSYEQYF
>TRBJ1-4|14|TRBV12-5
CASGVRGTNEKLFF
>TRBJ2-7|15|TRBV5-6
CASSGSGRGSYEQYF
>TRBJ1-5|14|TRBV5-6
CASSLGWGDQPQHF
>TRBJ1-2|16|TRBV5-1
CASSSSTDRGRRGYTF
>TRBJ1-1|14|TRBV27
CASIYREGFGEAFF
>TRBJ2-7|14|TRBV7-8
CASSLREAVYEQYF
>TRBJ2-7|14|TRBV28
CASSLVSGSYEQYF
>TRBJ2-1|12|TRBV27
CASSTREQEQFF
>TRBJ2-1|13|TRBV5-1
CASSLGSDNEQFF
>TRBJ2-1|16|TRBV11-1
CASSLGQGGEVNEQFF
>TRBJ2-5|16|TRBV2
CASIPGWGRAGETQYF
>TRBJ2-2|15|TRBV7-2
CASSLGTGTTGELFF
>TRBJ2-3|15|TRBV5-4
CGLLEQGADTDTQYF
>TRBJ1-2|14|TRBV28
CASRRQGGNYGYTF
>TRBJ2-1|16|TRBV7-8
CASSLVTGGAYNEQFF
>TRBJ2-1|17|TRBV19
CASSIDPHRTRYNEQFF
>TRBJ2-7|12|TRBV28
CASYTSGYEQYF
>TRBJ2-3|15|TRBV6-4
CASSEGQGGPDTQYF
>TRBJ1-6|17|TRBV2
CASSGRGVSSYNSPLHF
>TRBJ2-4|15|TRBV4-1
CASSQDTRTKNIQYF